A selection of T cell receptor beta chains follows, all from one sample in a study of shared clonotypes between healthy human individuals. The repertoire was sequenced with immunoSEQ multiplex PCR; TCRdb's copy has only in-frame clones and lacks some. The sample has some 2.4 million clones; under 95% are singletons. The sequenced sample was naive CD4+ T cells from PBMCs. The receptors were sampled from a man younger than 30 in good health. Some clones in this sample may be carry-over from other donors' samples. Each CDR3 is given with its conserved first and last residue. The D gene is left open where the match is weak. Clone size, where shown, is once, few, many, or a class for clones that have expanded.

j_call | clone_size | v_call | cdr3_length | d_call | cdr3_nt | cdr3_aa
TRBJ2-7 | - | TRBV6-1 | 15 | - | TGTGCCAGCACCCTGGGCCTAAATGGGGGCTACGAGCAGTACTTC | CASTLGLNGGYEQYF
TRBJ2-5 | - | TRBV11-3 | 16 | - | TGTGCCAGCAGCCAGCAGGGGCTAGGGGCACGGGAGACCCAGTACTTC | CASSQQGLGARETQYF
TRBJ2-1 | - | TRBV7-2 | 15 | TRBD2 | TGTGCCAGCGCGGGACTAGCGGGAGGGTGGAATGAGCAGTTCTTC | CASAGLAGGWNEQFF
TRBJ2-7 | - | TRBV6-5 | 14 | TRBD2 | TGTGCCAGCAAACTAGCGGGAGGGCCCGACGAGCAGTACTTC | CASKLAGGPDEQYF
TRBJ2-3 | - | TRBV9 | 15 | TRBD2 | TGTGCCAGCAGCGTGGCGGGAGGATCGGAAGATACGCAGTATTTT | CASSVAGGSEDTQYF
TRBJ2-1 | - | TRBV14 | 11 | - | TGTGCCAGCAGCCAATTCGGTGAGCAGTTCTTC | CASSQFGEQFF
TRBJ2-1 | - | TRBV7-2 | 15 | - | TGTGCCAGCAGCTTAGGGGGCGGCTCTTACAATGAGCAGTTCTTC | CASSLGGGSYNEQFF
TRBJ2-7 | - | TRBV19 | 16 | - | TGTGCCACCAAGGGCCGGGTTACACAGAGATCCGGCGAGCAGTACTTC | CATKGRVTQRSGEQYF
TRBJ1-1 | - | TRBV5-1 | 16 | - | TGCGCCAGCAGCCAGAGGACGGCCGCTACGAACACTGAAGCTTTCTTT | CASSQRTAATNTEAFF
TRBJ1-2 | - | TRBV2 | 15 | - | TGTGCCAGCAGTGAAGTGGCCGGGGAAAACTATGGCTACACCTTC | CASSEVAGENYGYTF
TRBJ2-7 | - | TRBV10-3 | 16 | TRBD2 | TGTGCCATCAGTGAGACTGTTAGCGGGCGCTCCTACGAGCAGTACTTC | CAISETVSGRSYEQYF
TRBJ1-1 | - | TRBV19 | 14 | - | TGTGCCAGTAGTATTGAGGATAGTGGGAACGAAGCTTTCTTT | CASSIEDSGNEAFF
TRBJ1-2 | - | TRBV28 | 15 | TRBD1 | TGTGCCAGCAGTTTTCTGGGACAGGGGGCAGGAGGCTACACCTTC | CASSFLGQGAGGYTF
TRBJ1-3 | - | TRBV6-1 | 15 | - | TGTGCCAGCAGTAGACAGGACTACTCTGGAAACACCATATATTTT | CASSRQDYSGNTIYF
TRBJ2-5 | - | TRBV5-4 | 13 | - | TGTGCCAGCAGCCGGGGACCCCAGGAGACCCAGTACTTC | CASSRGPQETQYF
TRBJ2-3 | once | TRBV5-1 | 14 | - | TGCGCCAGCAGCCCCGGAGGGGGGGCAGATACGCAGTATTTT | CASSPGGGADTQYF
TRBJ2-2 | - | TRBV6-6 | 16 | TRBD1 | TGTGCCAGCAGTTACTTGCAGGGGGCGTTGGGCGGGGAGCTGTTTTTT | CASSYLQGALGGELFF
TRBJ1-2 | - | TRBV19 | 14 | - | TGTGCCAGTAGTTCGGGACGGTTTCCGGGGGGCTACACCTTC | CASSSGRFPGGYTF
TRBJ2-4 | - | TRBV10-3 | 15 | - | TGTGCCATCAGACTGGGACTTTACCCCGGGGAGCCTCAGTACTTC | CAIRLGLYPGEPQYF
TRBJ1-1 | few | TRBV19 | 13 | - | TGTGCCAGTAGTATAGCAGTGAACACTGAAGCTTTCTTT | CASSIAVNTEAFF
TRBJ2-7 | once | TRBV6-5 | 13 | TRBD1 | TGTGCCAGCAGTCGACAGGGGCCTTACGAGCAGTACTTC | CASSRQGPYEQYF
TRBJ1-2 | - | TRBV6-1 | 15 | - | TGTGCCAGCAGCGTCAGCAGGGCTTCGCTGCGGGGCTACACCTTC | CASSVSRASLRGYTF
TRBJ2-3 | - | TRBV27 | 16 | TRBD2 | TGTGCCAGCAGTTTAGTACTAGCGGCAGCTGCAGATACGCAGTATTTT | CASSLVLAAAADTQYF
TRBJ2-3 | - | TRBV9 | 15 | TRBD1 | TGTGCCAGCAGCATCGGACAGGGCAACACAGATACGCAGTATTTT | CASSIGQGNTDTQYF